This record concerns one T cell receptor beta chain sequence. Its antigen is not known. This entry comes from a study of beta chain features in type 1 diabetes. General study points: Since sequencing was performed on cDNA, cells with high TCR expression could be over-represented. Relative to healthy donors, patients appeared to have naive, central memory and Treg TCRB repertoires that were more similar.

Via CD45RO/CCR7/CD25/CD127/CD95/CD27, cells of the CD4+ naive, central memory, regulatory and stem cell-like memory subsets were sorted. The investigators reverse transcribed all of the isolated RNA, so they sequenced expressed TCRB transcripts. The repertoire was sequenced with immunoSEQ multiplex PCR; TCRdb's copy has only in-frame clones and lacks some. The sample consists of around 300,000 clones, 7.5% to 9.5% of them appearing once. CDR1 and CDR2 from the germline V gene are SGHTA and FQGTGA. The V and J ends lost 5 bases and 7 bases, in that order; junction bases with no gene match: 5. CDR3 length: 14 amino acids.

This receptor was identified in a woman between 18 and 29 years old in good health. This chain joins TRBV7-3 and TRBJ1-6, with 7 bases aligning to TRBD1. The material sequenced was central memory CD4+ T cells from blood. CDR3 nucleotide sequence: TGTGCCAGCAGCACGGGACAGACCAATTCACCCCTCCACTTT. Protein sequence: CASSTGQTNSPLHF. The full variable domain, rest sourced from reference TRBV7-3 and TRBJ1-6, is GAGVSQTPSNKVTEKGKYVELRCDPISGHTALYWYRQSLGQGPEFLIYFQGTGAADDSGLPNDRFFAVRPEGSVSTLKIQRTERGDSAVYLCASSTGQTNSPLHFGNGTRLTVT.